The rows below give T cell receptor beta chains drawn from one sample of a study of blood T cell dynamics during melanoma immunotherapy. Profiling relied on immunoSEQ multiplex PCR, and the TCRdb table lists in-frame clones only, not all of them. The repertoire has about 10,000 clones, 84% of them found once; the top ten carry 12% to 15%. Sequencing used blood, obtained from a patient treated with checkpoint blockade. These receptors were obtained from a human donor with melanoma. Both conserved end residues are part of each CDR3. D genes are given only for firm matches. The size of a clone is reported for some rows only, either as once, few or many, or as a class for expanded clones.

j_call | v_call | clone_size | d_call | cdr3_length | cdr3_nt | cdr3_aa
TRBJ1-5 | TRBV6-1 | - | TRBD1 | 14 | TGTGCCAGCAGTCCGACAGGGAGCAATCAGCCCCAGCATTTT | CASSPTGSNQPQHF
TRBJ1-1 | TRBV7-2 | - | - | 13 | TGTGCCAGCAGCATCAGGGCGAACACTGAAGCTTTCTTT | CASSIRANTEAFF
TRBJ2-1 | TRBV30 | - | - | 13 | TGTGCCTGGAGTGTCCAACAGTACAATGAGCAGTTCTTC | CAWSVQQYNEQFF
TRBJ2-7 | TRBV6-5 | - | - | 14 | TGTGCCAGCAGTGAAAACGGGGCCGCCTACGAGCAGTACTTC | CASSENGAAYEQYF
TRBJ2-5 | TRBV7-8 | - | TRBD2 | 17 | TGTGCCAGCAGCGCATGGACTAGCGGGGGGGCAAGGGAGACCCAGTACTTC | CASSAWTSGGARETQYF
TRBJ1-2 | TRBV4-3 | - | - | 15 | TGCGCCAGCAGCCAAGACAGAAAATCTAACTATGGCTACACCTTC | CASSQDRKSNYGYTF
TRBJ1-5 | TRBV19 | once | TRBD1 | 15 | TGTGCCAGTAGCCTGACAGGGGGCGGCAATCAGCCCCAGCATTTT | CASSLTGGGNQPQHF
TRBJ2-1 | TRBV6-5 | - | - | 12 | TGTGCCAGCAGCTACCCGGGGAATGAGCAGTTCTTC | CASSYPGNEQFF
TRBJ2-7 | TRBV19 | - | TRBD1 | 15 | TGTGCCAGTAGTATAGTCGGGACAGGGTCCTACGAGCAGTACTTC | CASSIVGTGSYEQYF
TRBJ2-2 | TRBV4-1 | few | - | 15 | TGCGCCAGCAGCCAGCCCCTCGACAGAACCGGGGAGCTGTTTTTT | CASSQPLDRTGELFF
TRBJ1-2 | TRBV10-1 | - | - | 18 | TGCGCCAGCAGTGAGTCCACCCGACGGCTAGTGAGATGCTATGGCTACACCTTC | CASSESTRRLVRCYGYTF
TRBJ1-1 | TRBV7-9 | - | - | 13 | TGTGCCAGCAGCTTGTTGACAGAGGCTGAAGCTTTCTTT | CASSLLTEAEAFF
TRBJ1-3 | TRBV5-1 | once | TRBD1 | 19 | TGCGCCAGCAGCTTGGGAGTCCGTGAGACAGGGGGTGGAGGAAACACCATATATTTT | CASSLGVRETGGGGNTIYF
TRBJ1-6 | TRBV5-6 | - | TRBD1 | 14 | TGTGCCAGCAGTTATGACAGGGCCAATTCACCCCTCCACTTT | CASSYDRANSPLHF
TRBJ1-3 | TRBV30 | - | - | 14 | TGTGCCTGGAGGGGCATTCGGTCTGGAAACACCATATATTTT | CAWRGIRSGNTIYF
TRBJ2-1 | TRBV28 | - | TRBD1 | 16 | TGTGCCAGCAGCCCCTCGAGACGAGGGGGCCTTTATGAGCAGTTCTTC | CASSPSRRGGLYEQFF
TRBJ2-2 | TRBV11-3 | - | - | 14 | TGTGCCAGCAGCTTTACAGGGAACACCGGGGAGCTGTTTTTT | CASSFTGNTGELFF
TRBJ1-1 | TRBV6-6 | - | - | 15 | TGTGCCAGCAGTTACTCAGGGGTAGGCTTGACTGAAGCTTTCTTT | CASSYSGVGLTEAFF
TRBJ2-7 | TRBV15 | once | - | 14 | TGTGCCACCAGCAGAGCGGGACGTCTAGGAGAGCAGTACTTC | CATSRAGRLGEQYF
TRBJ1-4 | TRBV4-3 | hyperexpanded | - | 17 | TGCGCCAGCAGCCAAGGGTCGGGGCGGCCAACTAATGAAAAACTGTTTTTT | CASSQGSGRPTNEKLFF